This T cell receptor (beta chain) comes out of a study of T cell responses to AZD1222 COVID-19 vaccine. This CDR3 is built from 13 residues. Trimming took 7 bases from V and 1 from J, leaving 8 bases between them. Here immunoSEQ multiplex PCR was the method, and the copy in TCRdb shows in-frame clones only, minus some. The repertoire consists of 95,000 to 150,000 clones, with about 89% occurring once and the leading ten covering more than 9.5%. The chain links TRBV12-3 or TRBV12-4 to TRBJ1-3; D unclear. Material: peripheral blood, obtained on day 0 of MenACWY control vaccination. The receptor's source is an adult in good health. The CDR3 bases are TGTGCCAGCACCCAACTTTCTGGAAACACCATATATTTT. Its translation is CASTQLSGNTIYF.